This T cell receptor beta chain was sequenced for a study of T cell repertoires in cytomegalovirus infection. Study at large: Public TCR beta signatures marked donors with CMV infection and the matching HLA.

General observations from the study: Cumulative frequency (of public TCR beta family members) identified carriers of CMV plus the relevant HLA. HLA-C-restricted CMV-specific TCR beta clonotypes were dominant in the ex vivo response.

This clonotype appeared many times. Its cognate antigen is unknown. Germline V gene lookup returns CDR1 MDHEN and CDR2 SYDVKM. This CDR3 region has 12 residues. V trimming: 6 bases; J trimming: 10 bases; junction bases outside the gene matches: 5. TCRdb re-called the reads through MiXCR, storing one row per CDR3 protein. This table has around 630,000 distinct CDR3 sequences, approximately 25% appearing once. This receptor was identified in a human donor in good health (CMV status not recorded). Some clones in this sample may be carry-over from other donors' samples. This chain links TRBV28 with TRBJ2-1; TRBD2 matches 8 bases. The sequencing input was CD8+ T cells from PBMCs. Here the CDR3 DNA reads TGTGCCAGCAGGGGCGGGGGGCCCGAGCAGTTCTTC. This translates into CASRGGGPEQFF.